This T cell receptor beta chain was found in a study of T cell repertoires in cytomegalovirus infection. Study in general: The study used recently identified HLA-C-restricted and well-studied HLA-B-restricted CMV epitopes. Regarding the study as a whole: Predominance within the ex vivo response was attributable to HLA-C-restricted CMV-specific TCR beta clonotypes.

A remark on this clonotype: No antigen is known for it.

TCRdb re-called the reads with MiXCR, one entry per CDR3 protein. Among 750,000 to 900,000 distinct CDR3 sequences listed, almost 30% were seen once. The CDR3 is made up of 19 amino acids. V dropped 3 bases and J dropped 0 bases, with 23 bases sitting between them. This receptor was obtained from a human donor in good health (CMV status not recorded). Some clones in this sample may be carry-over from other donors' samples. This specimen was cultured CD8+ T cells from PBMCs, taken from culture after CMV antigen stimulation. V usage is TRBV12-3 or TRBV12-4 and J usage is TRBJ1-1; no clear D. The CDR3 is CASSFRLEGVGRMNTEAFF. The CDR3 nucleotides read TGTGCCAGCAGTTTTAGGCTAGAAGGAGTCGGGAGGATGAACACTGAAGCTTTCTTT.